The clone carrying this T cell receptor beta chain was counted a few times. Its target is unknown. The data are from a study of tissue T cells after allogeneic stem cell transplantation. Per the germline V gene, CDR1 is SGHNT and CDR2 is YYREEE (reference sequence). The CDR3 runs to 16 residues. V lost 4 bases, J lost 2 bases, and 16 bases lay in between. Study outcomes and limitations: Few T cell clones were shared across patients, but motif clusters showed tissue-specific shared signatures. Tissue-detected TCR repertoire was only partly captured by blood and spleen T cells.

GI sites, liver, skin and spleen were taken after median 9.75 post-mortem hours. Produced via immunoSEQ multiplex PCR; TCRdb's table is partial and in-frame only. The profile shows about 10,000 clones, 50% to 80% of them singletons. The chain recombines TRBV5-4 with TRBJ2-1; D assignment may be TRBD1 or TRBD2 (5 bases each). The receptor was isolated from a male donor aged 60 or over with lung cancer. This sample comprised tissue from the stomach, obtained at autopsy. CDR3 residues: CASSPGRGTPYNEQFF. The CDR3 nucleotides read TGTGCCAGCAGCCCGGGGCGCGGCACCCCCTACAATGAGCAGTTCTTC.